This T cell receptor beta chain derives from a study of human T cells and chemical hapten exposure (dated by TCRdb to the early 2020s). Background on the whole study: For sensitization, 2% DPC in acetone was applied to a roughly 2 cm by roughly 2 cm area of upper inner arm skin. Libraries were combined into a pool for sequencing, and differences in TCR yield between samples came mainly from small differences in library volumes within the pool. The mostly female patient cohort included alopecia areata with under or over 50% scalp involvement, alopecia totalis and alopecia universalis. Patch testing on the upper back used Finn chambers containing 0.01% DPC, with scoring done after 6 days according to International Contact Dermatitis Research Group standards. Twenty-nine alopecia patients gave blood for TCR sequencing at one to four time points (pre-sensitization, 2, 6 and 24 weeks). Throughout the study period of 20 to 30 weeks, patients also received therapeutic DPC doses to the scalp every week. Blood was sampled from patients pre-sensitization (week 0) and at 2, 6 and about 24 weeks after DPC sensitization. The study tracked peripheral blood TCR repertoire changes in vivo during primary and secondary sensitization to the hapten diphenylcyclopropenone (DPC) in alopecia patients. Study-level results and caveats: After repeated subsampling, changes were observed in the strength of the expansion versus patch-test correlation and in the threshold at which the correlation became significant. Patch test score correlated positively with the number of PT1 expanded TCRs, reaching significance at thresholds 8, 16 and 32 but not at 4. The number of TCRs above 1 in 1000 frequency did not change with DPC sensitization; there was no evidence of global repertoire structure alterations. Expanded TCRs formed significantly more large CDR3 similarity clusters than pre-sensitization or healthy control sets, consistent with antigen-driven responses. Because every patient had alopecia, a presumed autoimmune disease, the patients' immune response might differ from that of healthy individuals.

This clonotype came up a few times. The antigen this receptor binds is unknown. Base qualities are not provided; no much larger clone lies one nucleotide away. To prepare the library, RACE was applied. The sequencer listed for this sample is NextSeq 500. During library preparation, unique molecular identifiers were attached to individual cDNA molecules so that TCRs could be counted quantitatively and reproducibly. Each blood RNA sample was used to sequence both TCR alpha and TCR beta chains. The authors' pipeline ran thus. The median number of TCRs per sample was approximately 93,000, ranging from about 23,224 to 690,600. V, J and CDR3 annotation of the TCR reads was performed with the Decombinator software suite. Every sample was subsampled to the same number of TCRs (28,000) for the PS versus PT1 abundance plots. Expanded TCRs were defined as absent before sensitization and observed at least eight times at the 2-week time point. In-frame beta chains were kept once TCRdb had trimmed the public reads at Q25 with fastp and called clones with MiXCR. When rows share a CDR3 protein, they turn into one entry using the most common DNA and genes. For this entry, the V and J calls and clone size follow TCRdb and not the study's own pipeline. In all, the sample holds tens of thousands of distinct CDR3 sequences, and around a tenth of those were seen once. 13% to 15% of the sample belongs to the ten largest clones.

Trimming leaves V shorter by 8 bases and J shorter by 6 bases, with the junction holding 11 bases beyond the gene matches. Taken from cysteine to phenylalanine, the CDR3 has 15 residues. Solely the CDR3 DNA is kept, with 45 bases framed from the first base. From the germline V gene, CDR1 is MNHEY and CDR2 is SVGEGT. The sample's time point, from its label and the paper: pre-sensitization, week 0. The meaning of the sample's treatment or condition label: therapeutic diphenylcyclopropenone sensitization with weekly scalp DPC. At every patch-test visit, the blood draw took place before the patch test was put on. Patients were considered eligible if aged 18 to 70, diagnosed with alopecia and deemed suitable for DPC therapy, and patients were excluded if pregnant. Total RNA was extracted from unfractionated whole blood collected in Tempus Blood RNA tubes.

The sample was whole blood, taken in connection with sensitization to the hapten diphenylcyclopropenone (DPC). The origin of this receptor is a woman aged 40 to 50 with alopecia areata. Some clones in this sample may be carry-over from other donors' samples. The rearranged chain carries TRBV6-2 or TRBV6-3 and TRBJ2-7, with 12 middle bases fitting TRBD1. The CDR3 protein is CASSPAGTGGFEQYF. The sequence in DNA is TGTGCCAGCTCCCCCGCCGGGACAGGGGGCTTCGAGCAGTACTTC.